Sequencing of this T cell receptor (beta chain) was carried out in a study of HIV-infected patients and healthy controls. Germline V gene sequence: CDR1 SEHNR, CDR2 FQNEAQ (reference sequence). V was pared by 1 base and J by 7 bases, with 9 bases of the junction left unmatched. This CDR3 has 16 amino acids. Reverse transcription used 450 to 650 ng RNA and constant-region primers for alpha and beta. Alpha and beta chain libraries were made separately by chain-specific third strand synthesis with multiplexing indices. TCRdb ran MiXCR on the 5' RACE reads and lists one entry per CDR3 protein. This table has about 10,000 distinct CDR3 sequences, about 10% appearing once. The repertoire came from unfractionated whole blood and reflected all unsorted peripheral T cells.

The sample in question was blood, obtained before antiretroviral therapy. The J gene is TRBJ2-1, the V gene TRBV7-9; 8 nucleotides match TRBD2. The clonotype was recovered from an adult with HIV infection. CDR3: CASSLVAGLRWNEQFF. The DNA of the CDR3 is TGTGCCAGCAGCTTAGTAGCGGGATTGCGATGGAATGAGCAGTTCTTC.